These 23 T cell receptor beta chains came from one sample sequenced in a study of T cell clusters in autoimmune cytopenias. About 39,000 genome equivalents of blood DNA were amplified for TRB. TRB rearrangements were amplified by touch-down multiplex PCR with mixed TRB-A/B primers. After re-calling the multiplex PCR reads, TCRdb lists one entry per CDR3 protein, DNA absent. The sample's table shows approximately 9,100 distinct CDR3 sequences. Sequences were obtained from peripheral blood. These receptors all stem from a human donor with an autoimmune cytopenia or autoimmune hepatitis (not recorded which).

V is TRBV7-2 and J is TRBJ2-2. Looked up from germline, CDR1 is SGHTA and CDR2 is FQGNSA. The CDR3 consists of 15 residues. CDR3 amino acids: CASSTRRSNTGELFF.

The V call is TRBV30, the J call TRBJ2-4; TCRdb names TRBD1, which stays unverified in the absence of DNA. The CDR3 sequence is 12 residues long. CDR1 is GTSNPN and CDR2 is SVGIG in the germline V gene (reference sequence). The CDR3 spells CAWSPGTDIQYF. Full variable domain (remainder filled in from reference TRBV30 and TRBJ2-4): SQTIHQWPATLVQPVGSPLSLECTVEGTSNPNLYWYRQAAGRGLQLLFYSVGIGQISSEVPQNLSASRPQDRQFILSSKKLLLSDSGFYLCAWSPGTDIQYFGAGTRLSVL.

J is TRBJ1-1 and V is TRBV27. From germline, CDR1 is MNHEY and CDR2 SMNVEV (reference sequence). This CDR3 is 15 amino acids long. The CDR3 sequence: CASSLRWVKNTEAFF.

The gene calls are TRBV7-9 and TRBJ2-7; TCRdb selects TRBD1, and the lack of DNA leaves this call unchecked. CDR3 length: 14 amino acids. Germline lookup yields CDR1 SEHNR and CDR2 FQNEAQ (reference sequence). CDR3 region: CASSVVQGGNEQYF.

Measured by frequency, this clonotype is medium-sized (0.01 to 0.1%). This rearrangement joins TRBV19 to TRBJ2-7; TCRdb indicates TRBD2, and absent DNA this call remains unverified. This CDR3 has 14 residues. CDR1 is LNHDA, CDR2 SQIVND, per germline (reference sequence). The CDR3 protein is CASSIQAGAYEQYF. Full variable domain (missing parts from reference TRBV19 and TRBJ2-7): DGGITQSPKYLFRKEGQNVTLSCEQNLNHDAMYWYRQDPGQGLRLIYYSQIVNDFQKGDIAEGYSVSREKKESFPLTVTSAQKNPTAFYLCASSIQAGAYEQYFGPGTRLTVT.

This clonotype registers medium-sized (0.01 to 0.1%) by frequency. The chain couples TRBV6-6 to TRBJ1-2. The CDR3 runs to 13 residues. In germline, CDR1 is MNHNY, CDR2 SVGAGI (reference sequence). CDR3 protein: CASSYLGLYGYTF.

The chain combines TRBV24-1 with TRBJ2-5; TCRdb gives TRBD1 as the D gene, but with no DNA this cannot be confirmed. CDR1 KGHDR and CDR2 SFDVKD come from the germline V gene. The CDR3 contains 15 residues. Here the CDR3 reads CATSDFEGAGENQYF.

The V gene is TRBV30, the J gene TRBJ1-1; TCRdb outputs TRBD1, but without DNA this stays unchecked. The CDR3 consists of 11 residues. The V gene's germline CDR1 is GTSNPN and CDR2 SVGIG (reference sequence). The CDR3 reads CAWSWTGEAFF.

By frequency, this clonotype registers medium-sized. CDR3 loop: CASSPMEGPNEKLFF. The chain uses TRBV5-6 and TRBJ1-4. Germline V gene lookup returns CDR1 SGHDT and CDR2 YYEEEE. The CDR3 contains 15 residues.

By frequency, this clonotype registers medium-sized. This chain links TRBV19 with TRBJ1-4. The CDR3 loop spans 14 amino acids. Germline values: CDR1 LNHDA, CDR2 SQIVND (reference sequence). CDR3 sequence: CASTGGATNEKLFF.

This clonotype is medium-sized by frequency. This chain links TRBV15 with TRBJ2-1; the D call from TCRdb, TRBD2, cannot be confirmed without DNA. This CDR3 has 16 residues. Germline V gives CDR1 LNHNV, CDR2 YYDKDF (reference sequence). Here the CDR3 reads CATSSGLAYSYNEQFF.

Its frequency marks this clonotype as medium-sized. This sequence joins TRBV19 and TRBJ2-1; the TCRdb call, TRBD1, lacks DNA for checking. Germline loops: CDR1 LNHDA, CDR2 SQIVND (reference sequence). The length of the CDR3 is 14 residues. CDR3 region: CASSLSGAHDEQFF.

CDR3 region: CASSFSGLSFTDTQYF. This chain links TRBV5-6 with TRBJ2-3. The CDR3 consists of 16 residues. The germline V gene encodes CDR1 SGHDT and CDR2 YYEEEE. Full variable domain (remainder filled in from reference TRBV5-6 and TRBJ2-3): DAGVTQSPTHLIKTRGQQVTLRCSPKSGHDTVSWYQQALGQGPQFIFQYYEEEERQRGNFPDRFSGHQFPNYSSELNVNALLLGDSALYLCASSFSGLSFTDTQYFGPGTRLTVL.

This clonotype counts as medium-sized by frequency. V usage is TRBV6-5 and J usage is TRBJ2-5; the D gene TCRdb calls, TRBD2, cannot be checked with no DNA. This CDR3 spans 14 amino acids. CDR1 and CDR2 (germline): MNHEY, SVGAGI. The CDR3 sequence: CASSLNLLGETQYF.

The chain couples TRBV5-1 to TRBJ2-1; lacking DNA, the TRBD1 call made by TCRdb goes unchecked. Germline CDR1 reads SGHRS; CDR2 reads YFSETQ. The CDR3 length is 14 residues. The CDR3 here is CASGRQGADNEQFF.

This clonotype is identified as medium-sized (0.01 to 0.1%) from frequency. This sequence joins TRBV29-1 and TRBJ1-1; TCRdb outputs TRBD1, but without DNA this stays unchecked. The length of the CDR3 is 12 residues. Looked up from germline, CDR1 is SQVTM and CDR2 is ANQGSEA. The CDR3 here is CSVGGARTEAFF.

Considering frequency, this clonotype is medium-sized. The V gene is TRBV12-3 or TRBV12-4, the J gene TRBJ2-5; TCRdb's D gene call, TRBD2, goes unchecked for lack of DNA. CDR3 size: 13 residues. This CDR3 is CASSFSGRETQYF.

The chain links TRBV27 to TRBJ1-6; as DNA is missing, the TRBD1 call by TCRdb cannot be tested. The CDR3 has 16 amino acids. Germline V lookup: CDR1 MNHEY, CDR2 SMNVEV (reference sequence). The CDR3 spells CASSLAGGPINSPLHF.

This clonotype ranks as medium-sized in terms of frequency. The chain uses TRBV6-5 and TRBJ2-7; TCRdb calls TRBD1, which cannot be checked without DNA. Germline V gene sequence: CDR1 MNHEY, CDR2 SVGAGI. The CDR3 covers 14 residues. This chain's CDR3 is CASSYSGRAYEQYF.

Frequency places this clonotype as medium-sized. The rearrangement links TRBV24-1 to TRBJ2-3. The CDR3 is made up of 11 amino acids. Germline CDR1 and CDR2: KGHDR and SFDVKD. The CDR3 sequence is CATSDLGTQYF.

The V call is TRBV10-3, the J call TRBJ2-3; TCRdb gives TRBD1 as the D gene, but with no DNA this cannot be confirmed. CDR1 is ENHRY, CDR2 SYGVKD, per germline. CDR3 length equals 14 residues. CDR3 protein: CAISYTGEPDTQYF.

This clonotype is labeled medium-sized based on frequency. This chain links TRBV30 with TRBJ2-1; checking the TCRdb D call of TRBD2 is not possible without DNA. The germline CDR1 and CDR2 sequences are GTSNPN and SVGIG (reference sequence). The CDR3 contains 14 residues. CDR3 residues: CAWQAGGAYNEQFF. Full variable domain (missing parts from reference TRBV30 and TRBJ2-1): SQTIHQWPATLVQPVGSPLSLECTVEGTSNPNLYWYRQAAGRGLQLLFYSVGIGQISSEVPQNLSASRPQDRQFILSSKKLLLSDSGFYLCAWQAGGAYNEQFFGPGTRLTVL.

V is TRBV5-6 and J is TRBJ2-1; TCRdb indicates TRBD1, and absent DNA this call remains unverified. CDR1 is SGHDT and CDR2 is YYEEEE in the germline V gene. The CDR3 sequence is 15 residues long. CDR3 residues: CASRQGQGSYNEQFF.